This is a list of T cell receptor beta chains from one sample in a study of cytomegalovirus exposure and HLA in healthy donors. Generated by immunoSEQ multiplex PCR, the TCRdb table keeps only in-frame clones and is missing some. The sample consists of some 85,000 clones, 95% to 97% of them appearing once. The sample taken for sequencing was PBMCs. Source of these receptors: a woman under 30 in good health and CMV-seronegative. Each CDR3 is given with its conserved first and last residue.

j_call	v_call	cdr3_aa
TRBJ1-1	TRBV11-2	CASSSAGKAFF
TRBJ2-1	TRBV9	CASSTWTSKAYNEQFF
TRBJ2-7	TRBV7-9	CASSELSGLYEQYF
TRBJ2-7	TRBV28	CASSPPGGSYEQYF
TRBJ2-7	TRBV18	CASSPPGHSYEQYF
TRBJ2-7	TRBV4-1	CASRDRDRDNEQYF
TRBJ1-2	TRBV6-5	CASSYSRQGRNYGYTF
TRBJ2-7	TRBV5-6	CASSLRREVLYEQYF
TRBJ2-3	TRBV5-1	CASSLKGDVDTQYF
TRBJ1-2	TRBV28	CASSSPSGTGAYGYTF
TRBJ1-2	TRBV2	CASSEREGLYGYTF
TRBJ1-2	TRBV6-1	CASSLGDGYGYTF
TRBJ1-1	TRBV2	CASRAPAPEAFF
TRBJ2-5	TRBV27	CASSPPGLAGEARGTQYF
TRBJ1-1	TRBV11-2	CASSFDRANTEAFF
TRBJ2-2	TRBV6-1	CAGGNGEGQIGELFF
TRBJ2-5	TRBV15	CATSPLATGPKETQYF
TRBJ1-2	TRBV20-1	CSASREDGYTF
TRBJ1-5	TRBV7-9	CASSLSMTGEDNQPQHF
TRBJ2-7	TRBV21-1	CANPTGFYEQYF
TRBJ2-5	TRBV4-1	CASSQDGDSARETQYF
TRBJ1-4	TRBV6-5	CASSYRQGGEKLFF
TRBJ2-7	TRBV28	CASSSRLAGYYEQYF
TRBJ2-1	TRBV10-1	CASMTGGGAEQFF
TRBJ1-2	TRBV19	CAIYRVSYGYTF
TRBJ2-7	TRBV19	CASSTSGIFYEQYF
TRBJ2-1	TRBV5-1	CASSFYRSSGQFF
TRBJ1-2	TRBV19	CASSSRQYGYTF
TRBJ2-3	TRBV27	CASSSHGGDTQYF
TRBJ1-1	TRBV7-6	CASSLDLRTEAFF
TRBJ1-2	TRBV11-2	CASSLDAAGGWGGYTF
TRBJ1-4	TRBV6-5	CASSYLQGSNEKLFF
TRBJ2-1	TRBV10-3	CAVKDSINEQFF
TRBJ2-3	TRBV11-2	CASSFWGADTDTQYF
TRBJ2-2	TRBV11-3	CASSFRRHGERPGELFF
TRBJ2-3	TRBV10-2	CASSVLQGTDTQYF
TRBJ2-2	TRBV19	CASSRGSSGYTGELFF
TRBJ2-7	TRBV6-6	CASTPTGVRSYEQYF
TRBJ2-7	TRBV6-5	CASSHFFGQSYEQYF
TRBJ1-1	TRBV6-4	CASSDSHRQGEAFF
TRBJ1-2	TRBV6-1	CASSAQAAGGYTF
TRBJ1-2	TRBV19	CASSIEAPGTYHYGYTF
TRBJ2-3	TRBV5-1	CASSYSGRGTDTQYF
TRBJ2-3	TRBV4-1	CASSHPWRDLTDTQYF
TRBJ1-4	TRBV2	CASSGDRDEKLFF
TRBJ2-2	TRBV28	CASSLDPRVDTGELFF
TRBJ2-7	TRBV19	CASSRSETSSYEQYF
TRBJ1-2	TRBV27	CASSLAPGFYGYTF
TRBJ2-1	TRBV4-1	CASSQAAGMYEQFF
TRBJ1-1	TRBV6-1	CASVPGTSNTEAFF
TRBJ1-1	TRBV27	CASRPDRGAEAFF
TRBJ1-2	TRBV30	CAWITGRTRDGYTF
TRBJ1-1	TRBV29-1	CSVAGGPEAFF
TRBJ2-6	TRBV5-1	CASSFAGAGANVLTF
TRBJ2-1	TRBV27	CASSSGGFPFDSYNEQFF
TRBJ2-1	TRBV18	CASSPRSGKLYNEQFF
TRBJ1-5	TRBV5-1	CASSPGAGTYQPQHF